This T cell receptor beta chain was observed in a study of cytotoxic CD8 clonotypes in ibrutinib-treated CLL. On the study more broadly: Response specimens were obtained following a median treatment duration of approximately 12 months, with a range of 6 to 36. The samples contained under 300,000 productive templates on average. They also contained an average of 94,082 productive rearrangements. Findings and limits, study-wide: The clonality rise at ibrutinib response reflected private clonotype expansion. Measured clonality at baseline was greater than in age-matched healthy donors and tracked with circulating CD8+ T-cell counts.

Only in-frame clones appear in the TCRdb table, and some are missing; sequencing was by immunoSEQ multiplex PCR. Found here are a few hundred thousand clones, 67% of them singletons; the top ten hold under 8%. A few counts support this clone. What it binds is unknown. V was clipped by 0 bases and J by 0 bases, with 9 bases between them. In germline, CDR1 is SGDLS, CDR2 YYNGEE. The CDR3 sequence is 15 residues long. The material sequenced was PBMCs, taken after 36 months of ibrutinib treatment. V usage is TRBV9 and J usage is TRBJ1-2; D unresolved. This TCR was sampled from a human donor with chronic lymphocytic leukemia. The CDR3: CASSVGKGSNYGYTF. As DNA, the CDR3 is TGTGCCAGCAGCGTAGGCAAGGGATCTAACTATGGCTACACCTTC.